This T cell receptor beta chain was sequenced during a study of blood T cells in healthy people across ages. PCR was performed a second time for about 6 to 12 cycles using a sample-barcoded 5' primer and a J-beta primer mix. MiXCR was run by TCRdb on the 5' RACE reads, yielding one entry per CDR3 protein. This table holds fewer than 1,000,000 distinct CDR3 sequences, more than 40% found once. Study-level findings and limits: Correlation between TCR beta diversity and naive T cell percentage was strong. Donors of long life had a larger count of naive CD4+ cells and greater diversity than aged donors.

The CDR3 sequence is 14 residues long. The J segment lost 4 bases and the V segment lost 2 bases, leaving 4 bases of the junction unmatched. Per germline, CDR1 MNHEY and CDR2 SMNVEV (reference sequence). Concerning this clonotype itself: Antigen unknown.

The sample providers were healthy Caucasian people from Russia, aged roughly 6 to 90. Each sample provided at least 5 micrograms of extracted total RNA. The TCR was taken from a man between 60 and 75 years old in good health. Material: blood. This rearrangement joins TRBV27 to TRBJ2-7, with 8 nucleotides matching TRBD2. CDR3 in DNA: TGTGCCAGCAGTTTAATTAGCGGGGCTTACGAGCAGTACTTC. As protein: CASSLISGAYEQYF.